This T cell receptor (beta chain) was obtained from a study of cytomegalovirus exposure and HLA in healthy donors. The CDR3 loop spans 14 amino acids. From germline, CDR1 is SGHRS and CDR2 YFSETQ. V gave up 4 bases and J gave up 2 bases; unmatched junction bases: 3. The study, taken as a whole, reports: Most of the TCR beta V segments (in an earlier analysis) were productive either about 87% or about 30% of the time. Through in vitro validation, three CMV-associated chains were shown to be specific for CMV antigens. Later analysis demonstrated an association between a missense DCLRE1C variant and TCR beta V- and J-gene trimming.

PCR employed 60 Vbeta and 13 Jbeta primers. The method was immunoSEQ multiplex PCR; TCRdb's version includes in-frame clones alone and lacks a portion of them. In the table there are roughly 120,000 clones, more than 70% of which are singletons. As to this clone: Its antigen is as yet unknown.

The clonotype originates from a man between 45 and 60 years old in good health and CMV-seropositive. Sequencing used PBMCs. V and J are TRBV5-1 and TRBJ2-1, with 7 nucleotides matching TRBD1. The CDR3 DNA sequence: TGCGCCAGCAGCCTTGGACAGGCCTACAATGAGCAGTTCTTC. This encodes CASSLGQAYNEQFF.